This TCR beta chain was observed in a study of shared clonotypes between healthy human individuals. Measured with immunoSEQ multiplex PCR; TCRdb has only the in-frame clones, and not every one. Seen here are about 340,000 clones, 73% observed once, and the top ten hold about 10%. This receptor was taken from a man aged 25-40 years in good health. Sequenced material: memory CD4+ T cells sorted from blood. Subset in this sample: CD45RA-negative fraction.

The CDR3 loop reads CASPTPVNTEAFF. In DNA, the CDR3 is TGTGCCAGCCCCACGCCGGTGAACACTGAAGCTTTCTTT. This chain links TRBV28 with TRBJ1-1, with D uncertain. Germline loops: CDR1 MDHEN, CDR2 SYDVKM. V was trimmed by 8 bases and J by 0 bases, leaving 10 bases between them. The CDR3 runs to 13 residues.